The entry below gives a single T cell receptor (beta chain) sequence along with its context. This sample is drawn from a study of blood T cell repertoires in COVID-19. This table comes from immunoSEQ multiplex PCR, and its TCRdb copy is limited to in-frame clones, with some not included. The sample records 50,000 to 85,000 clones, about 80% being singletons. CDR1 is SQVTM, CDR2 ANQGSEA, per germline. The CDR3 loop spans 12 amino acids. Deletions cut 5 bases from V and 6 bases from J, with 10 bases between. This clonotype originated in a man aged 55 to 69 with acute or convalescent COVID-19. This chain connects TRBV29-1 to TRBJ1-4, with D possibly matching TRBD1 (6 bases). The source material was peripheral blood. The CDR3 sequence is CSVRQGYEKLFF. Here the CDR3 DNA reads TGCAGCGTTCGGCAGGGGTATGAAAAACTGTTTTTT.